The clone carrying this T cell receptor (beta chain) has a single count. Under the authors' procedure: Nucleated cell number was recorded as an estimate derived from reference gene primer amplification. TCRdb's table, derived via immunoSEQ multiplex PCR, lists solely in-frame clones and lacks some. V, J and clone size derive from that table, while D and trimming were established from the DNA sequence. The sample includes about 5,900 clones, 86% of them seen just once. The sample comes from a study of blood T cell repertoires in COVID-19. Study context: Samples came from the United States, Italy and Spain, spanning acute and convalescent COVID-19. T cells, B-cell-depleted T cells, or PBMCs provided the cDNA or gDNA that served as material.

Sequencing used peripheral blood. The receptor's source is a human donor in a cohort sampled during active COVID-19.

CDR3 coding DNA: TGTGCCAGCGCAGGGGGCTCCTATAATTCACCCCTCCACTTT. The encoded protein is CASAGGSYNSPLHF. The rearrangement links TRBV3-1 (or the pseudogene TRBV3-2) to TRBJ1-6, with TRBD1 matching 7 bases. V lost 8 bases, J lost 0 bases, and 1 base stayed unmatched. The CDR3 runs 14 residues. CDR1 is LGHDT and CDR2 is YNNKEL in the germline V gene (reference sequence).